The T cell receptor beta chain described here comes from a study of PD-L1 blockade in urothelial cancer. Turning to the study itself: When patients started atezolizumab in the mid-2010s, it was given at 1,200 mg intravenously every 3 weeks. The patients had undergone anywhere from 0 to 3 prior chemotherapy regimens. Blood was tested 3 weeks (second dose) and 6 weeks into treatment. Study conclusions and caveats: Tumor-associated TCR clones expanded more in blood at 3 weeks in patients with durable benefit.

Clones were read by immunoSEQ multiplex PCR, and TCRdb kept only the in-frame ones, dropping some. The table shows approximately 94,000 clones, with around 87% occurring only once. On this clone itself: Antigen: not known.

V shed 4 bases and J 2 bases; nucleotides not matched to a gene: 5. The CDR3 extends over 14 amino acids. Germline values: CDR1 SGHRS, CDR2 YFSETQ. Sample time point: pretreatment peripheral blood. This clonotype originated in a man aged 55-75 years with urothelial cancer. The starting material was PBMCs, obtained around atezolizumab (anti-PD-L1) treatment. The rearrangement links TRBV5-1 to TRBJ2-5; 7 bases are a match to TRBD2. The DNA for the CDR3 is TGCGCCAGCAGCGTCGGGACTACACAAGAGACCCAGTACTTC. Translated: CASSVGTTQETQYF.